This T cell receptor (beta chain) was documented in a study of long-term antiretroviral therapy in people with HIV. The germline V and J ends were trimmed by 4 bases and 2 bases, with 10 bases remaining between them. CDR3 length: 14 amino acids. Germline V gene sequence: CDR1 LNHNV, CDR2 YYDKDF (reference sequence). Study results and caveats: Whichever time point was examined, clones expanded before ART dominated the repertoire. Diversity remained lower than transplant donor controls, even though it increased after ART.

Details on this clone: Antigen: not known.

Investigators performed immunoSEQ version v3.0 at survey level. Measured with immunoSEQ multiplex PCR; TCRdb has only the in-frame clones, and not every one. The data contain tens of thousands of clones, roughly 95% of them singletons. The source material was unsorted PBMCs, sampled approximately 6.3 years after starting antiretroviral therapy. The V and J genes are TRBV15 and TRBJ2-3, with a possible D match to TRBD2 (6 bases). The TCR was taken from a man younger than 40 with HIV. The CDR3 reads CATSTGDFTDTQYF. In nucleotides, the CDR3 is TGTGCCACCAGCACCGGGGACTTCACAGATACGCAGTATTTT.